Described below is a single TCR beta chain sequence and its context. Its matching antigen is unknown. The sample comes from a study of blood T cells in healthy people across ages. CDR3 size: 13 residues. Study-level results: Diversity of TCR beta per million T cells declined in a roughly linear way with age.

The use of a sample-barcoded 5' primer and a J-beta primer mix characterized a second PCR of roughly 6 to 11 cycles. TCRdb re-derived calls from the 5' RACE reads in MiXCR, one entry per CDR3 protein. The profile covers 600,000 to 900,000 distinct CDR3 sequences, with about 26% appearing a single time and about 2.9% taken by the ten largest. This sample was also put to use in a study of T cells of mothers and their children.

The sequencing sample was made of blood. This TCR was sampled from a boy younger than 18 in good health. The chain uses TRBV21-1 and TRBJ2-5; the D call in the table, TRBD1, was not verified against the DNA. TRBV21-1 is recorded as a pseudogene. The CDR3 spells CASSKYRGETQYF. The CDR3, as DNA: TGTGCCAGCAGCAAATACAGGGGAGAGACCCAGTACTTC.